The present TCR beta chain was sequenced within a study of T cells expressing NK-cell markers. Germline V gene sequence: CDR1 SGHTA, CDR2 FQGNSA. The CDR3 is made up of 12 amino acids. TCRdb reprocessed the 5' RACE reads; each CDR3 protein has one entry and no DNA is given. The repertoire table contains a few hundred thousand distinct CDR3 sequences. The receptor's source is a man aged 18-75 years in good health. The V call is TRBV7-2, the J call TRBJ2-7. What was sequenced was blood T cells: a sorted CD56 or NKG2C T cell subset, CD4+ or CD8+ T cells, or bulk PBMC T cells (not recorded which). This CDR3 is CASSEFDYEQYF.